This T cell receptor (beta chain) was documented in a study of T cells after posttransplantation cyclophosphamide. The study's findings and limits: Blood and skin or GI T cell repertoires showed limited TRB overlap. Recipient CMV seropositivity and CMV reactivation strongly tracked TRB clonality.

This clone showed up many times. Its antigen remains unidentified. Generated by immunoSEQ multiplex PCR, the TCRdb table keeps only in-frame clones and is missing some. The data show 25,000 to 30,000 clones, with none appearing a single time. CDR3 length equals 16 residues. Germline V gene lookup returns CDR1 SGHRS and CDR2 YFSETQ. V was clipped by 9 bases and J by 2 bases; unmatched bases: 17. The receptor was isolated from a man between 45 and 60 years old in good health, CMV-negative, and a related stem cell transplant donor. Sequencing was done on a sample of PBMCs. The genes are TRBV5-1 and TRBJ2-7; 7 nucleotides align to TRBD1. This CDR3 reads CANQLRDSPNPYEQYF. The CDR3 DNA is TGCGCCAACCAACTCCGGGACAGTCCTAACCCCTACGAGCAGTACTTC.